The 13 T cell receptor beta chains listed next were all sequenced from one sample in a study of shared clonotypes between healthy human individuals (dated by TCRdb to about 2020). Library prep was done by the immunoSEQ multiplex PCR assay. This is the immuneACCESS table as TCRdb keeps it, with only in-frame sequences that have V and J called. A part of the clones is gone; compared with another copy, unresolved V genes explain less than half, and the rest is unexplained. Present in this sample are a few million clones, approximately 92% of which were seen just once. The top ten hold more than 0.12% of the sample. Sequenced input: naive CD4+ T cells sorted from blood. This specimen's cell subset or site label, interpreted: CD45RA+ positively selected. Source of these receptors: a man aged 18 to 29 in good health.

This chain links TRBV11-2 with TRBJ2-3; D uncertain. CDR1 and CDR2 from the germline V gene are SGHAT and FQNNGV. The length of the CDR3 is 12 residues. Between the trimmed V and J ends, which lost 0 bases and 6 bases, there was a span of 4 bases. DNA for the CDR3: TGTGCCAGCAGCTTAGATGAGGATACGCAGTATTTT. This codes for CASSLDEDTQYF.

This chain joins TRBV6-1 and TRBJ2-7; no reliable D call. Trimming stripped 6 bases from V and 7 bases from J, with 19 bases between. This CDR3 is built from 14 residues. Germline CDR1 MNHNS, CDR2 SASEGT. The CDR3 DNA reads TGTGCCAGCAGGATGTTGGTGACTGATCAGGAGCAGTACTTC. It specifies CASRMLVTDQEQYF.

This clone was picked up a small number of times. The CDR3 DNA sequence: TGTGCCAGCAGCTCCCAGGGGGGCAGTAATCAGCCCCAGCATTTT. Its protein is CASSSQGGSNQPQHF. The V and J genes are TRBV9 and TRBJ1-5; TRBD1 aligns across 7 bases. V trimming: 4 bases; J trimming: 4 bases; junction bases outside the gene matches: 8. Germline lookup yields CDR1 SGDLS and CDR2 YYNGEE. The length of the CDR3 is 15 residues.

The chain joins TRBV2 to TRBJ2-3; D possibly uses TRBD1 or TRBD2 (5 bases each). CDR1 SNHLY and CDR2 FYNNEI come from the germline V gene. The V and J ends lost 3 bases and 1 base respectively, with 11 bases between them. The CDR3 consists of 15 residues. The CDR3 sequence is CASSDGQGGTDTQYF. The CDR3 DNA reads TGTGCCAGCAGTGATGGGCAGGGAGGCACAGATACGCAGTATTTT.

A note on this clone: This sample includes further DNA sequences coding for the same CDR3. The V gene is TRBV30, the J gene TRBJ2-3; D perhaps matches TRBD1 (6 bases). The CDR3 length is 12 residues. Trimming took 5 bases from V and 4 from J, leaving 10 bases between them. The germline V gene has CDR1 GTSNPN and CDR2 SVGIG (reference sequence). The CDR3: CAWGGGPDTQYF. CDR3 in DNA: TGTGCCTGGGGTGGGGGCCCAGATACGCAGTATTTT.

The CDR3 nucleotides read TGTGCCAGCAGTAGGACAGGGATTTCCTACGAGCAGTACTTC. Residues: CASSRTGISYEQYF. The chain is built from TRBV5-6 and TRBJ2-7, with 8 positions matching TRBD1. The CDR3 consists of 14 residues. The junction had 5 bases not matched to a gene; V was cut back by 5 bases and J by 1 base. Per the germline V gene, CDR1 is SGHDT and CDR2 is YYEEEE.

About this clone itself: This CDR3 is also generated by other DNA sequences in the sample. The CDR3 is CASSPDSNYGYTF. The DNA for the CDR3 is TGTGCCAGCAGTCCTGACAGCAACTATGGCTACACCTTC. The rearrangement joins TRBV2 to TRBJ1-2; tentatively, D is TRBD1 (5 bases). This CDR3 has 13 amino acids. Looked up from germline, CDR1 is SNHLY and CDR2 is FYNNEI. With 5 bases removed from V and 2 bases from J, the gap between germline ends came to 9 bases.

The rearrangement uses TRBV10-1 and TRBJ2-1; 14 bases fit TRBD2. The V gene end was trimmed by 2 bases and the J gene end by 6 bases; junction bases not matched to a gene: 3. The CDR3 is 16 residues long. In germline, CDR1 is WNHNN, CDR2 SYGVQD (reference sequence). The chain's CDR3 is CASSEGTSGRVNEQFF. CDR3 bases: TGCGCCAGCAGTGAGGGGACTAGCGGGAGAGTCAATGAGCAGTTCTTC.

This chain joins TRBV27 and TRBJ1-4; maybe TRBD1 (5 bases). V was trimmed by 5 bases and J by 7 bases, leaving 5 bases between them. Germline V gene sequence: CDR1 MNHEY, CDR2 SMNVEV (reference sequence). The CDR3 sequence is 11 residues long. CDR3 in amino acids: CASSGGEKLFF. The CDR3 region has the DNA TGTGCCAGCAGTGGGGGTGAAAAACTGTTTTTT.

The DNA of the CDR3 is TGTGCCAGCAGCTTAGGGAGGGAACCCAGTTCACCCCTCCACTTT. Protein product: CASSLGREPSSPLHF. This sequence joins TRBV11-2 and TRBJ1-6; no clear D gene. The CDR3 is 15 amino acids. CDR1 is SGHAT, CDR2 FQNNGV, per germline. The V end was cut by 1 base, the J end by 9 bases, with 13 bases between.

This clone was observed a single time. V gene TRBV6-6 combines with J gene TRBJ1-5; 7 bases map to TRBD1. CDR3 length: 15 residues. Germline-derived CDR1 and CDR2 are MNHNY and SVGAGI (reference sequence). Trimming took 5 bases from V and 7 from J; bases not matched to a gene: 11. The CDR3 loop reads CASSITGELGQPQHF. The CDR3 DNA reads as TGTGCCAGCAGTATAACAGGGGAGCTGGGGCAGCCCCAGCATTTT.

The chain has TRBV19 and TRBJ2-6, with no clear D. Trimming took off 6 bases at V and 0 bases at J, with 6 bases between the two ends. This CDR3 spans 14 amino acids. CDR1 and CDR2 from the germline V gene are LNHDA and SQIVND (reference sequence). This CDR3 is CASSTDSGANVLTF. As DNA, the CDR3 is TGTGCCAGTAGCACAGACTCTGGGGCCAACGTCCTGACTTTC.

This chain joins TRBV7-2 and TRBJ1-5, with D maybe TRBD1 (5 bases). V lost 0 bases, J lost 7 bases, and 13 bases lay in between. The CDR3 runs to 15 residues. Germline values: CDR1 SGHTA, CDR2 FQGNSA. The DNA for the CDR3 is TGTGCCAGCAGCTTAGCGATAACAGGTAGCCAGCCCCAGCATTTT. This translates into CASSLAITGSQPQHF. The whole variable domain, remainder taken from reference TRBV7-2 and TRBJ1-5, is GAGVSQSPSNKVTEKGKDVELRCDPISGHTALYWYRQSLGQGLEFLIYFQGNSAPDKSGLPSDRFSAERTGGSVSTLTIQRTQQEDSAVYLCASSLAITGSQPQHFGDGTRLSIL.